Below, 18 T cell receptor beta chains from the same sample are listed, as sequenced in a study of blood T cells in healthy people across ages. With a J-beta primer mix and a sample-barcoded 5' primer, a second PCR ran about 6 to 11 cycles. TCRdb recomputed calls from the 5' RACE reads with MiXCR, one row per CDR3 protein. The data show more than 750,000 distinct CDR3 sequences, roughly 28% seen once. In addition, the sample was reused for a study of T cells of mothers and their children.

What was sequenced was blood. The source of these receptors is a woman aged 35 to 49 in good health.

In the case of this clonotype: Since a much larger clone is just one base distant, this may be a read error. Written as DNA, the CDR3 is TGCAGTGCTAGAGATCGTCCCGGGACAGGGAACTATGGCTGCACCTTC. Protein: CSARDRPGTGNYGCTF. The chain carries TRBV20-1 and TRBJ1-2, with 9 bases fitting TRBD1. The CDR3 covers 16 residues. Germline CDR1 is DFQATT and CDR2 is SNEGSKA (reference sequence).

This clonotype was picked up many times. CDR3 in DNA: TGCAGTGCTAGAACCCACGAGCAGTACTTC. Amino acid sequence: CSARTHEQYF. The chain employs TRBV20-1 and TRBJ2-7, with no clear D. Germline-derived CDR1 and CDR2 are DFQATT and SNEGSKA (reference sequence). The CDR3 contains 10 residues. V shed 2 bases and J shed 5 bases, with 4 bases lying between them.

The gene calls are TRBV7-2 and TRBJ2-5; D is uncertain. Looked up from germline, CDR1 is SGHTA and CDR2 is FQGNSA. There are 13 residues in the CDR3. V was trimmed by 1 base and J by 11 bases, leaving 14 bases between them. The CDR3 loop is CASSLDLVLGQYF. The CDR3 DNA is TGTGCCAGCAGCTTAGATCTAGTATTAGGGCAGTACTTC.

This clonotype was picked up a small number of times. The V gene is TRBV9, the J gene TRBJ2-3; D tentatively fits TRBD1 or TRBD2 (7 bases each). The V gene's germline CDR1 is SGDLS and CDR2 YYNGEE. CDR3 length equals 17 residues. The ends were cut back, 3 bases at V and 0 bases at J, with 17 bases in the middle. CDR3 protein: CASSGDREGGSTDTQYF. In nucleotides, the CDR3 is TGTGCCAGCAGCGGTGACAGGGAGGGAGGAAGCACAGATACGCAGTATTTT.

The chain links TRBV7-3 to TRBJ1-3, with TRBD1 identical over 9 bases. This CDR3 is 17 amino acids long. The germline CDR1 and CDR2 sequences are SGHTA and FQGTGA. V lost 5 bases and J lost 1; bases outside the gene matches: 9. This CDR3 is CASSEPGQGFSGNTIYF. In DNA form, the CDR3 reads TGTGCCAGCAGCGAACCGGGACAGGGCTTTTCTGGAAACACCATATATTTT.

The chain couples TRBV10-3 to TRBJ2-7; TRBD2 matches 12 bases. The CDR3 has 18 residues. CDR1 and CDR2 (germline): ENHRY, SYGVKD. With V trimmed by 4 bases and J by 7 bases, 17 bases remained unmatched. The CDR3 protein is CAISGAGLTSGGNNEQYF. CDR3 nucleotide sequence: TGTGCCATCAGTGGGGCCGGATTGACTAGCGGGGGTAACAATGAGCAGTACTTC.

There are many counts of this clonotype. The chain links TRBV20-1 to TRBJ2-7; D is undetermined. The CDR3 length is 14 residues. In germline, CDR1 is DFQATT, CDR2 SNEGSKA (reference sequence). Trimming took off 0 bases at V and 0 bases at J, with 9 bases between the two ends. Here the CDR3 reads CSARDARSSYEQYF. The DNA of the CDR3 is TGCAGTGCTAGAGACGCAAGGAGCTCCTACGAGCAGTACTTC.

Ten or more counts support this clonotype. The chain combines TRBV20-1 with TRBJ1-2, with 7 bases identical to TRBD1. This CDR3 is built from 15 residues. V shed 1 base, J shed 7 bases, and the junction held 12 bases outside the gene matches. Per the germline V gene, CDR1 is DFQATT and CDR2 is SNEGSKA (reference sequence). In nucleotides, the CDR3 is TGCAGTGCTAGAGGCTTAGGGCGACAGGGAGGTGGCTACACCTTC. It is translated as CSARGLGRQGGGYTF.

Concerning this clonotype itself: One end of the junction varies from germline; a read error may be responsible. This rearrangement joins TRBV7-3 to TRBJ2-2; D is perhaps TRBD1 or TRBD2 (5 bases each). There are 13 residues in the CDR3. The germline CDR1 and CDR2 sequences are SGHTA and FQGTGA. This chain's CDR3 is CASSLPDTGERFF. Written as DNA, the CDR3 is TGTGCCAGCAGCTTACCGGACACCGGGGAGCGGTTTTTT. Full variable domain (missing parts from reference TRBV7-3 and TRBJ2-2): GAGVSQTPSNKVTEKGKYVELRCDPISGHTALYWYRQSLGQGPEFLIYFQGTGAADDSGLPNDRFFAVRPEGSVSTLKIQRTERGDSAVYLCASSLPDTGERFFGEGSRLTVL.

This clonotype was observed at least ten times. This chain uses TRBV5-1 with TRBJ1-6; weak D call: TRBD1 (5 bases). CDR1 SGHRS and CDR2 YFSETQ come from the germline V gene. V was trimmed by 0 bases and J by 7 bases, leaving 8 bases between them. The CDR3 sequence is 14 residues long. The CDR3 DNA reads TGCGCCAGCAGCTTGGGGCGGGGGAATTCACCCCTCCACTTT. Residues: CASSLGRGNSPLHF.

In this sample, this clonotype turned up a few times. This may arise from a read error, as a much more abundant clone is one base away. This chain uses TRBV7-9 with TRBJ1-1; 7 bases line up with TRBD1. The CDR3 contains 13 residues. V lost 6 bases and J lost 0; bases outside the gene matches: 1. Germline assignment: CDR1 SEHNR and CDR2 FQNEAQ (reference sequence). The CDR3: CASRGTVNTEAFF. CDR3 coding DNA: TGTGCCAGCAGGGGGACAGTGAACACTGAAGCTTTCTTT.

This clonotype was seen only a few times. The J gene is TRBJ2-1, the V gene TRBV4-1, with D tentatively TRBD1 (6 bases). Trimming took off 2 bases at V and 0 bases at J, with 17 bases between the two ends. Germline-derived CDR1 and CDR2 are MGHRA and YSYEKL. This CDR3 contains 18 residues. As DNA, the CDR3 is TGCGCCAGCAGCCAACATGGGGTCGGACAGTTCTCCTACAATGAGCAGTTCTTC. Translated: CASSQHGVGQFSYNEQFF.

This clonotype was picked up many times. The V and J genes are TRBV6-5 and TRBJ1-4; a possible D gene is TRBD1 (5 bases). V lost 0 bases, J lost 7 bases, and 12 bases lay in between. Germline lookup yields CDR1 MNHEY and CDR2 SVGAGI. The CDR3 consists of 15 residues. The CDR3, as DNA: TGTGCCAGCAGTTACTCGGGGGTGAGGGGTGAAAAACTGTTTTTT. Protein sequence: CASSYSGVRGEKLFF.

This clonotype was seen more than once but under ten times. The chain carries TRBV7-2 and TRBJ1-3; D is possibly TRBD1 (5 bases). From germline, CDR1 is SGHTA and CDR2 FQGNSA. V was shortened by 5 bases and J by 2 bases, with 19 bases between the two germline ends. The CDR3 spans 17 residues. This CDR3 reads CASSGRVGTRTGNTIYF. For the CDR3, the DNA is TGTGCCAGCAGCGGGCGTGTTGGGACGCGAACTGGAAACACCATATATTTT.

This clonotype was found a few times. The V and J genes are TRBV20-1 and TRBJ1-6, with no clear D. Trimming removed 6 bases at V and 6 bases at J, with 9 bases between. The CDR3 runs to 12 residues. Germline V CDR1 and CDR2: DFQATT, SNEGSKA (reference sequence). DNA of the CDR3: TGCAGTGCCCTAGAGGGTAATTCACCCCTCCACTTT. Its translation is CSALEGNSPLHF.

V is TRBV12-3 or TRBV12-4 and J is TRBJ2-7, with 9 bases fitting TRBD2. Matching the DNA end better, TRBJ2-5 makes the J call doubtful. The CDR3 length is 14 residues. Written as DNA, the CDR3 is TGTGCCAGCAGCCGGACTAGCGAAAGGGAGACCCAGTACTTC. It encodes CASSRTSERETQYF.

This clonotype was recorded many times. The rearrangement joins TRBV27 to TRBJ1-2; 8 bases line up with TRBD1. CDR1 is MNHEY and CDR2 is SMNVEV in the germline V gene (reference sequence). V was pared by 6 bases and J by 2 bases, with 8 bases of the junction left unmatched. The CDR3 contains 15 residues. CDR3 amino acids: CASSSGQGLNYGYTF. DNA for the CDR3: TGTGCCAGCAGCAGTGGACAGGGCCTAAACTATGGCTACACCTTC.

This clonotype was picked up a small number of times. The chain couples TRBV20-1 to TRBJ1-2; 7 bases line up with TRBD1. Germline CDR1 is DFQATT and CDR2 is SNEGSKA (reference sequence). CDR3 length: 11 residues. The CDR3 loop is CTHTGDYGYTF. In DNA, the CDR3 is TGCACCCATACAGGGGATTATGGCTACACCTTC.